This T cell receptor beta chain was sequenced in a study of blood T cell repertoires in COVID-19. Methods used by the authors: Researchers report that nucleated cell counts were estimated from reference gene primer amplification. Profiling relied on immunoSEQ multiplex PCR, and the TCRdb table lists in-frame clones only, not all of them. The V and J calls and clone size are taken from that table; D and trimming were inferred from the DNA. The sample records around 100,000 clones, approximately 88% being singletons. Germline lookup yields CDR1 SNHLY and CDR2 FYNNEI. This CDR3 contains 16 residues. Trimming cost V 5 bases and J 4 bases; bases outside gene matches: 11.

The source of this sequence is a human donor in a cohort sampled during active COVID-19. The source material was peripheral blood. This sequence joins TRBV2 and TRBJ1-3, with TRBD1 matching 7 bases. The DNA of the CDR3 is TGTGCCAGCAGTCCCGACAGGGTATCTACCGGAAACACCATATATTTT. Translating gives CASSPDRVSTGNTIYF.